The next 16 T cell receptor beta chains were all read from a single sample in a study of blood T cell repertoires in COVID-19 (dated by TCRdb to between 2020 and 2021). Library prep was done by the immunoSEQ multiplex PCR assay. Entries here come from immuneACCESS through TCRdb and include only in-frame sequences with V and J called. Some clones fail to appear in such tables; in the studies checked, an unresolved V gene covers under half of the shortfall, and the cause of the remainder is unknown. The table for this sample lists approximately 290,000 clones; over 75% of them were counted only once. Clones ranked in the top ten supply 0.87% of the sample. The sample was peripheral blood. These TCRs come from a human donor with COVID-19, enrolled during active disease. The donor label of this sample is uncertain.

V and J are TRBV18 and TRBJ2-3; perhaps TRBD2 as D (6 bases). Germline V gives CDR1 KGHSH, CDR2 LQKENI. This CDR3 contains 18 residues. The V end lost 3 bases, the J end lost 4 bases, and 23 bases lay between the germline ends. The CDR3 loop is CASSPEGKGAHTADTQYF. The CDR3 DNA follows: TGTGCCAGCTCACCGGAGGGTAAAGGGGCCCACACGGCAGATACGCAGTATTTT.

The chain is built from TRBV28 and TRBJ1-6; D ambiguous. Germline V CDR1 and CDR2: MDHEN, SYDVKM. V lost 5 bases, J lost 9 bases, and 17 bases lay in between. The CDR3 spans 15 residues. The CDR3 coding sequence is TGTGCCAGCAGTCCCTATAGGACTAGGGTTTCACCCCTCCACTTT. Protein sequence: CASSPYRTRVSPLHF.

This chain joins TRBV2 and TRBJ2-2, with TRBD2 matching 7 bases. The CDR3 runs to 16 residues. CDR1 SNHLY and CDR2 FYNNEI come from the germline V gene. J lost 4 bases, V lost 7 bases, and 12 bases had no gene match. The CDR3 here is CASMRERPTLTGELFF. CDR3 sequence (DNA): TGTGCCAGCATGCGGGAGCGACCTACACTCACCGGGGAGCTGTTTTTT.

The chain combines TRBV12-3 or TRBV12-4 with TRBJ1-2; D remains unclear. The germline V and J ends were trimmed by 1 base and 5 bases, with 8 bases remaining between them. The CDR3 runs 13 residues. The CDR3 loop reads CASSLELRYGYTF. Here the CDR3 DNA reads TGTGCCAGCAGTTTAGAACTGAGGTATGGCTACACCTTC.

This clone was seen once. The chain employs TRBV7-2 and TRBJ2-3; 15 nucleotides align to TRBD2. The CDR3 extends over 18 amino acids. The J segment lost 9 bases and the V segment lost 2 bases, leaving 12 bases of the junction unmatched. Germline lookup yields CDR1 SGHTA and CDR2 FQGNSA. The CDR3 region is CASSLRGGLAGGGPTQYF. The DNA of the CDR3 is TGTGCCAGCAGCTTACGTGGGGGACTAGCGGGAGGTGGCCCCACGCAGTATTTT.

The V gene is TRBV7-2, the J gene TRBJ1-2; no reliable D call. The CDR3 sequence is 14 residues long. Trimming left V 1 base short and J 5 bases short, with 11 bases between. Germline values: CDR1 SGHTA, CDR2 FQGNSA. CDR3 nucleotide sequence: TGTGCCAGCAGCTTAGGTCTCCAGTCGTATGGCTACACCTTC. As protein: CASSLGLQSYGYTF.

The chain is built from TRBV7-2 and TRBJ2-1, with 9 bases that match TRBD2. CDR1 and CDR2 from the germline V gene are SGHTA and FQGNSA. Trimming cost V 4 bases and J 6 bases; bases outside gene matches: 7. The CDR3 runs to 15 residues. The CDR3 reads CASSSWTSAANEQFF. The CDR3, as DNA: TGTGCCAGCAGCTCCTGGACTAGCGCGGCCAATGAGCAGTTCTTC.

The chain couples TRBV7-3 to TRBJ2-1; 10 positions match TRBD2. J gave up 6 bases and V 2 bases, and 4 bases lay outside the gene matches. The CDR3 has 15 amino acids. Germline V lookup: CDR1 SGHTA, CDR2 FQGTGA. The CDR3 region has the DNA TGTGCCAGCAGCTTAGCGGCTAGCGGGGGCAATGAGCAGTTCTTC. This translates into CASSLAASGGNEQFF. Full variable domain (remainder filled in from reference TRBV7-3 and TRBJ2-1): GAGVSQTPSNKVTEKGKYVELRCDPISGHTALYWYRQSLGQGPEFLIYFQGTGAADDSGLPNDRFFAVRPEGSVSTLKIQRTERGDSAVYLCASSLAASGGNEQFFGPGTRLTVL.

The chain combines TRBV19 with TRBJ1-5, with D possibly TRBD1 on 6 matching bases. The CDR3 runs to 15 residues. Germline V gene sequence: CDR1 LNHDA, CDR2 SQIVND (reference sequence). The V end was cut by 5 bases, the J end by 4 bases, with 15 bases between. This CDR3 is CASSGTGYSNQPQHF. The CDR3 nucleotides read TGTGCCAGTAGTGGAACAGGGTATTCAAATCAGCCCCAGCATTTT.

This rearrangement joins TRBV27 to TRBJ2-7; 7 bases fit TRBD1. V was clipped by 6 bases and J by 7 bases; unmatched bases: 12. The CDR3 extends over 14 amino acids. CDR1 is MNHEY, CDR2 SMNVEV, per germline (reference sequence). The CDR3 region is CASRPTGVKWEQYF. In DNA, the CDR3 is TGTGCCAGCAGACCTACAGGGGTTAAGTGGGAGCAGTACTTC.

V gene TRBV5-5 combines with J gene TRBJ1-2, with TRBD1 as a possible D gene (5 bases). CDR3 length: 16 residues. The V gene's germline CDR1 is SGHKS and CDR2 YYEKEE (reference sequence). The V end lost 1 base, the J end lost 1 base, and 14 bases lay between the germline ends. In DNA, the CDR3 is TGTGCCAGCAGCTTGCAGGGTTCGGAGGGTAACTATGGCTACACCTTC. Its translation is CASSLQGSEGNYGYTF.

The chain links TRBV30 to TRBJ1-5; 7 nucleotides line up with TRBD1. The CDR3 runs 15 residues. Trimming cost V 0 bases and J 6 bases; bases outside gene matches: 8. Per germline, CDR1 GTSNPN and CDR2 SVGIG (reference sequence). In nucleotides, the CDR3 is TGTGCCTGGAGTGTACGCGACAGGGCTGGTCAGCCCCAGCATTTT. Translation gives CAWSVRDRAGQPQHF.

The V call is TRBV4-1, the J call TRBJ2-5; D gene unclear. V shed 3 bases and J shed 5 bases, with 16 bases lying between them. The CDR3 contains 15 residues. Germline CDR1 MGHRA, CDR2 YSYEKL. CDR3 loop: CASSQMTGEAETQYF. The CDR3 coding sequence is TGCGCCAGCAGCCAGATGACCGGTGAAGCGGAGACCCAGTACTTC.

This chain connects TRBV28 to TRBJ1-2; D perhaps matches TRBD1 (5 bases). The CDR3 spans 14 residues. Trimming cost V 6 bases and J 1 base, with 12 bases left between them. Per the germline V gene, CDR1 is MDHEN and CDR2 is SYDVKM. Here the CDR3 DNA reads TGTGCCAGCAGCGCTCCGGGACTTAACTATGGCTACACCTTC. Residues: CASSAPGLNYGYTF.

The table lists this clone with a count of one. The rearrangement joins TRBV29-1 to TRBJ1-4; D is perhaps TRBD1 (6 bases). V gave up 1 base and J gave up 4 bases, with 7 bases separating them. The CDR3 length is 13 residues. Germline CDR1 SQVTM, CDR2 ANQGSEA. CDR3 coding DNA: TGCAGCGTTGAAGGGACAGTTAATGAAAAACTGTTTTTT. Encoded protein: CSVEGTVNEKLFF. Combining the CDR3 with reference TRBV29-1 and TRBJ1-4 gives the whole variable domain SAVISQKPSRDICQRGTSLTIQCQVDSQVTMMFWYRQQPGQSLTLIATANQGSEATYESGFVIDKFPISRPNLTFSTLTVSNMSPEDSSIYLCSVEGTVNEKLFFGSGTQLSVL.

V usage is TRBV4-1 and J usage is TRBJ2-1, with 8 bases matching TRBD1. Germline loops: CDR1 MGHRA, CDR2 YSYEKL. V lost 4 bases and J lost 10; bases outside the gene matches: 9. The CDR3 contains 14 residues. DNA of the CDR3: TGCGCCAGCAGCCCTGAGACAGGGGTTAGGGAGCAGTTCTTC. Protein: CASSPETGVREQFF.